This entry describes one TCR beta chain. This sample is part of a study of cytomegalovirus exposure and HLA in healthy donors. V was pared by 0 bases and J by 9 bases, with 14 bases between. This CDR3 spans 13 amino acids. Germline V gives CDR1 GTSNPN, CDR2 SVGIG (reference sequence). The PCR ran on 60 Vbeta and 13 Jbeta primers. Some clones are missing from TCRdb's copy, which holds only in-frame ones; the method was immunoSEQ multiplex PCR. The data contain 100,000 to 150,000 clones, roughly 80% of them singletons. The receptor comes from a man between 18 and 35 years old in good health and CMV-seropositive. The genes are TRBV30 and TRBJ1-2; D is ambiguous. The sample comprised PBMCs. CDR3 amino acids: CAWSVAPSTSYTF. The CDR3 bases are TGTGCCTGGAGTGTAGCGCCGTCTACGAGCTACACCTTC.